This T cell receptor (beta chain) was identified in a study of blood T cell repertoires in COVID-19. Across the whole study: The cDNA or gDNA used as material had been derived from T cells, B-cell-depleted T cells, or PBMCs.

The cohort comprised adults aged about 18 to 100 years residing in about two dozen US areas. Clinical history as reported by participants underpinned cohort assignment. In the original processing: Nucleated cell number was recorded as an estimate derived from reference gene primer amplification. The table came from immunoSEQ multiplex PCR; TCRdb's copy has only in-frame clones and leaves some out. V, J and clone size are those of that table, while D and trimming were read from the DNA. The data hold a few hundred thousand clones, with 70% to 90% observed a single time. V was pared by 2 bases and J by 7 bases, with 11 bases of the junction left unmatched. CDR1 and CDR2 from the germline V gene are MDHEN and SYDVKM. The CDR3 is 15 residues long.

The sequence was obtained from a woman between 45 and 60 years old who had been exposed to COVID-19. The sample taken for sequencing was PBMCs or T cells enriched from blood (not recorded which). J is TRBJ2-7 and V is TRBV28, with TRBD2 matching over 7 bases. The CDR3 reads CASSLNVRGLVEQYF. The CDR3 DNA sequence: TGTGCCAGCAGTTTAAACGTGCGGGGGTTGGTGGAGCAGTACTTC.